A selection of T cell receptor beta chains follows, all from one sample in a study of human CD4 T cells and Enterobacteriaceae. Sequencing used immunoSEQ multiplex PCR; TCRdb keeps in-frame clones, though not all of them. The sample holds roughly 28,000 clones, roughly 80% seen once. The sample comprised memory CD4+ T cells from blood. The receptors stem from a human donor in good health. Each CDR3 is given with its conserved first and last residue. The order of the fields is D gene, clone size, CDR3 length, J gene, V gene, CDR3 protein, CDR3 DNA. A D gene is named only where the DNA matches it firmly. The size field is filled for only some rows; it gives once, few, many or a size class.

d_gene: TRBD2
abundance: -
len: 16
j_gene: TRBJ2-2
v_gene: TRBV2
CDR3aa: CASRGGGLANTGELFF
CDR3nt: TGTGCCAGCAGAGGTGGGGGACTAGCGAACACCGGGGAGCTGTTTTTT

d_gene: -
abundance: -
len: 14
j_gene: TRBJ2-1
v_gene: TRBV5-1
CDR3aa: CASSLGGGYNEQFF
CDR3nt: TGCGCCAGCAGCTTGGGAGGCGGTTACAATGAGCAGTTCTTC

d_gene: -
abundance: -
len: 13
j_gene: TRBJ2-4
v_gene: TRBV28
CDR3aa: CASSSEGPNIQYF
CDR3nt: TGTGCCAGCAGTTCGGAGGGTCCAAACATTCAGTACTTC

d_gene: TRBD2
abundance: few
len: 15
j_gene: TRBJ2-3
v_gene: TRBV28
CDR3aa: CASRRLAGGTDTQYF
CDR3nt: TGTGCCAGCAGGAGACTAGCGGGGGGCACAGATACGCAGTATTTT

d_gene: -
abundance: -
len: 15
j_gene: TRBJ2-3
v_gene: TRBV4-2
CDR3aa: CASSQAGQSTDTQYF
CDR3nt: TGTGCCAGCAGCCAAGCTGGGCAGAGCACAGATACGCAGTATTTT

d_gene: TRBD1
abundance: -
len: 12
j_gene: TRBJ2-7
v_gene: TRBV25-1
CDR3aa: CPRDRGVYEQYF
CDR3nt: TGTCCCCGGGACAGGGGGGTCTACGAGCAGTACTTC

d_gene: TRBD1
abundance: -
len: 13
j_gene: TRBJ1-2
v_gene: TRBV28
CDR3aa: CATLLRDRVGYTF
CDR3nt: TGTGCCACCCTCCTCCGGGACAGGGTAGGCTACACCTTC

d_gene: TRBD1
abundance: -
len: 15
j_gene: TRBJ1-1
v_gene: TRBV14
CDR3aa: CASSPGQGRDTEAFF
CDR3nt: TGTGCCAGCAGCCCTGGACAGGGGAGAGACACTGAAGCTTTCTTT

d_gene: -
abundance: -
len: 13
j_gene: TRBJ2-5
v_gene: TRBV29-1
CDR3aa: CSVGFGGRETQYF
CDR3nt: TGCAGCGTTGGTTTCGGGGGAAGAGAGACCCAGTACTTC

d_gene: -
abundance: -
len: 16
j_gene: TRBJ2-3
v_gene: TRBV11-3
CDR3aa: CASSLGQYGPADTQYF
CDR3nt: TGTGCCAGCAGCTTAGGACAGTATGGGCCCGCAGATACGCAGTATTTT

d_gene: TRBD1
abundance: -
len: 14
j_gene: TRBJ2-2
v_gene: TRBV19
CDR3aa: CASSITGGAGELFF
CDR3nt: TGTGCCAGTAGTATTACAGGGGGTGCCGGGGAGCTGTTTTTT

d_gene: TRBD1
abundance: -
len: 14
j_gene: TRBJ2-5
v_gene: TRBV18
CDR3aa: CASSPPGQGETQYF
CDR3nt: TGTGCCAGCTCACCACCCGGACAGGGAGAGACCCAGTACTTC

d_gene: -
abundance: -
len: 15
j_gene: TRBJ2-2
v_gene: TRBV28
CDR3aa: CASSSGRLNTGELFF
CDR3nt: TGTGCCAGCAGTTCGGGACGTCTGAACACCGGGGAGCTGTTTTTT

d_gene: -
abundance: -
len: 14
j_gene: TRBJ1-1
v_gene: TRBV27
CDR3aa: CASSFSRMNTEAFF
CDR3nt: TGTGCCAGCAGTTTCTCCCGAATGAACACTGAAGCTTTCTTT

d_gene: TRBD2
abundance: -
len: 17
j_gene: TRBJ2-2
v_gene: TRBV7-8
CDR3aa: CASSLVVAGGNTGELFF
CDR3nt: TGTGCCAGCAGCCTAGTGGTTGCGGGAGGGAACACCGGGGAGCTGTTTTTT

d_gene: TRBD2
abundance: -
len: 16
j_gene: TRBJ2-1
v_gene: TRBV6-1
CDR3aa: CASSERRGGSYNEQFF
CDR3nt: TGTGCCAGCAGTGAAAGGCGGGGGGGTTCCTACAATGAGCAGTTCTTC

d_gene: TRBD2
abundance: -
len: 14
j_gene: TRBJ2-1
v_gene: TRBV11-3
CDR3aa: CASSPVGLSDEQFF
CDR3nt: TGTGCCAGCAGCCCTGTGGGACTAAGCGATGAGCAGTTCTTC

d_gene: -
abundance: -
len: 15
j_gene: TRBJ2-2
v_gene: TRBV28
CDR3aa: CASSMEALGGGELFF
CDR3nt: TGTGCCAGCTCAATGGAGGCTTTGGGAGGCGGGGAGCTGTTTTTT

d_gene: -
abundance: -
len: 14
j_gene: TRBJ1-1
v_gene: TRBV10-3
CDR3aa: CAISLDRGNTEAFF
CDR3nt: TGTGCCATCAGTTTAGATAGGGGGAACACTGAAGCTTTCTTT

d_gene: TRBD1
abundance: -
len: 19
j_gene: TRBJ1-3
v_gene: TRBV7-8
CDR3aa: CASSSDRGPTGSAGNTIYF
CDR3nt: TGTGCCAGCAGCTCGGACAGGGGACCTACTGGATCGGCTGGAAACACCATATATTTT

d_gene: -
abundance: -
len: 14
j_gene: TRBJ1-6
v_gene: TRBV6-1
CDR3aa: CASSDLSGDSPLHF
CDR3nt: TGTGCCAGCAGTGATCTTTCCGGTGATTCACCCCTCCACTTT

d_gene: -
abundance: -
len: 15
j_gene: TRBJ1-5
v_gene: TRBV7-2
CDR3aa: CASSSQGNSNQPQHF
CDR3nt: TGTGCCAGCAGCTCGCAGGGAAATAGCAATCAGCCCCAGCATTTT

d_gene: TRBD2
abundance: once
len: 15
j_gene: TRBJ2-7
v_gene: TRBV18
CDR3aa: CASSASSGASYEQYF
CDR3nt: TGTGCCAGCTCAGCCTCTAGCGGGGCCTCCTACGAGCAGTACTTC

d_gene: -
abundance: -
len: 13
j_gene: TRBJ1-2
v_gene: TRBV29-1
CDR3aa: CSVQSLQVYGYTF
CDR3nt: TGCAGCGTTCAAAGTTTGCAGGTTTATGGCTACACCTTC

d_gene: -
abundance: -
len: 14
j_gene: TRBJ2-5
v_gene: TRBV18
CDR3aa: CASSPRTGQETQYF
CDR3nt: TGTGCCAGCTCACCCAGGACCGGGCAAGAGACCCAGTACTTC

d_gene: -
abundance: few
len: 15
j_gene: TRBJ1-1
v_gene: TRBV7-9
CDR3aa: CASSLEGIGNTEAFF
CDR3nt: TGTGCCAGCAGCTTAGAGGGGATAGGGAACACTGAAGCTTTCTTT

d_gene: TRBD1
abundance: -
len: 13
j_gene: TRBJ2-4
v_gene: TRBV5-1
CDR3aa: CASQRDRGNIQYF
CDR3nt: TGCGCCAGTCAACGGGACAGGGGAAACATTCAGTACTTC

d_gene: TRBD2
abundance: -
len: 13
j_gene: TRBJ2-5
v_gene: TRBV28
CDR3aa: CASSLGGEETQYF
CDR3nt: TGTGCCAGCAGTTTAGGGGGGGAAGAGACCCAGTACTTC

d_gene: -
abundance: -
len: 13
j_gene: TRBJ1-2
v_gene: TRBV6-1
CDR3aa: CASHREENYGYTF
CDR3nt: TGTGCCAGCCACAGGGAGGAAAACTATGGCTACACCTTC

d_gene: -
abundance: -
len: 15
j_gene: TRBJ2-7
v_gene: TRBV19
CDR3aa: CASSPLGSSSYEQYF
CDR3nt: TGTGCCAGTAGTCCCCTGGGCAGCAGCTCCTACGAGCAGTACTTC